Listed here are 10 T cell receptor beta chains from one sample, sequenced in a study of T cell clones after liver transplantation. Clones were sequenced by immunoSEQ multiplex PCR, and TCRdb holds only the in-frame ones, with some missing. Of approximately 100,000 clones listed, more than 75% are singletons. The starting material was CD4+ T cells from blood, obtained before liver transplant. These receptors came from a human donor who received a liver transplant.

The rearrangement joins TRBV6-5 to TRBJ1-1; D is unresolved. Germline V gene data show CDR1 as MNHEY and CDR2 as SVGAGI. This CDR3 contains 13 residues. V lost 0 bases and J lost 6, with 8 bases in between. As DNA, the CDR3 is TGTGCCAGCAGTTACTCGACGGTTGCTGAAGCTTTCTTT. It is translated as CASSYSTVAEAFF.

The chain combines TRBV7-8 with TRBJ1-5; D is ambiguous. The CDR3 runs 15 residues. V was trimmed by 0 bases and J by 0 bases, leaving 6 bases between them. Germline V gene sequence: CDR1 SGHVS, CDR2 FQNEAQ. CDR3 DNA sequence: TGTGCCAGCAGCTTAGCGTTGGGTAGCAATCAGCCCCAGCATTTT. Translated, it gives CASSLALGSNQPQHF. The variable domain in full, with the rest retrieved from reference TRBV7-8 and TRBJ1-5, is GAGVSQSPRYKVAKRGQDVALRCDPISGHVSLFWYQQALGQGPEFLTYFQNEAQLDKSGLPSDRFFAERPEGSVSTLKIQRTQQEDSAVYLCASSLALGSNQPQHFGDGTRLSIL.

The rearrangement links TRBV7-2 to TRBJ2-3, with D possibly matching TRBD1 (6 bases). The CDR3 is made up of 14 amino acids. V lost 5 bases, J lost 1 base, and 10 bases lay in between. Germline V gene lookup returns CDR1 SGHTA and CDR2 FQGNSA. CDR3 protein: CASSPRTGTDTQYF. CDR3 nucleotide sequence: TGTGCCAGCAGCCCTCGGACAGGCACAGATACGCAGTATTTT.

The J gene is TRBJ2-3, the V gene TRBV30; no clear D gene. The length of the CDR3 is 11 residues. Trimming took 2 bases from V and 4 from J, leaving 4 bases between them. Germline lookup yields CDR1 GTSNPN and CDR2 SVGIG (reference sequence). For the CDR3, the DNA is TGTGCCTGGAGTCTACCAGATACGCAGTATTTT. As protein: CAWSLPDTQYF.

The rearrangement joins TRBV18 to TRBJ1-4, with D unresolved. Germline V gene sequence: CDR1 KGHSH, CDR2 LQKENI. This CDR3 spans 17 amino acids. Trimming removed 3 bases at V and 0 bases at J, with 14 bases between. DNA for the CDR3: TGTGCCAGCTCACCCGATCCGGAACGGGCAACTAATGAAAAACTGTTTTTT. Translation: CASSPDPERATNEKLFF.

The chain is built from TRBV29-1 and TRBJ2-1; possible D gene TRBD2, 5 bases. V shed 6 bases and J shed 0 bases, with 12 bases lying between them. Germline-derived CDR1 and CDR2 are SQVTM and ANQGSEA. The CDR3 runs to 14 residues. The CDR3 coding sequence is TGCAGCGTCCCGCGGGCGAGCTCCTACAATGAGCAGTTCTTC. It yields the protein CSVPRASSYNEQFF.

The chain uses TRBV13 and TRBJ2-7; D is perhaps TRBD1 (6 bases). V shed 4 bases and J shed 2 bases, with 15 bases lying between them. The CDR3 loop spans 15 amino acids. Per germline, CDR1 PRHDT and CDR2 FYEKMQ (reference sequence). CDR3 sequence: CASSSEAGVPYEQYF. The DNA for the CDR3 is TGTGCCAGCAGCTCCGAGGCAGGGGTACCCTACGAGCAGTACTTC. The variable domain in full, completed from reference TRBV13 and TRBJ2-7, reads AAGVIQSPRHLIKEKRETATLKCYPIPRHDTVYWYQQGPGQDPQFLISFYEKMQSDKGSIPDRFSAQQFSDYHSELNMSSLELGDSALYFCASSSEAGVPYEQYFGPGTRLTVT.

The table lists this clone with a count of one. The rearrangement links TRBV7-3 to TRBJ1-2; TRBD1 matches at 7 bases. The CDR3 loop spans 13 amino acids. The junction had 2 bases not matched to a gene; V was cut back by 5 bases and J by 2 bases. Germline CDR1 reads SGHTA; CDR2 reads FQGTGA. The CDR3 sequence is CASSPGQNYGYTF. In DNA, the CDR3 is TGTGCCAGCAGCCCGGGACAGAACTATGGCTACACCTTC.

The V gene is TRBV5-1, the J gene TRBJ2-1, with D tentatively TRBD2 (6 bases). Germline CDR1 reads SGHRS; CDR2 reads YFSETQ. Trimming took off 4 bases at V and 8 bases at J, with 19 bases between the two ends. The CDR3 runs 15 residues. CDR3 region: CASSLAGLKLDEQFF. CDR3 sequence (DNA): TGCGCCAGCAGCCTGGCGGGACTGAAGTTGGATGAGCAGTTCTTC. Using reference TRBV5-1 and TRBJ2-1 for the parts outside the CDR3, the full variable domain is KAGVTQTPRYLIKTRGQQVTLSCSPISGHRSVSWYQQTPGQGLQFLFEYFSETQRNKGNFPGRFSGRQFSNSRSEMNVSTLELGDSALYLCASSLAGLKLDEQFFGPGTRLTVL.

The CDR3 nucleotides read TGTGCCAGCAGTGCCCCACGACAGCGGACGAACTATGGCTACACCTTC. This codes for CASSAPRQRTNYGYTF. The chain recombines TRBV28 with TRBJ1-2, with D perhaps TRBD1 (5 bases). The germline V and J ends were trimmed by 5 bases and 2 bases, with 18 bases remaining between them. In germline, CDR1 is MDHEN, CDR2 SYDVKM. This CDR3 comprises 16 residues.